This T cell receptor (beta chain) originates from a study of T cells expressing NK-cell markers. Overall study: Eight donors were sequenced, seven testing HCMV-seropositive and one testing seronegative.

Using the 5' RACE reads, TCRdb records one entry per CDR3 protein without DNA. Its table records more than 120,000 distinct CDR3 sequences. Germline V lookup: CDR1 GTSNPN, CDR2 SVGIG (reference sequence). This CDR3 has 15 residues. The clonotype comes from a man between 18 and 29 years old in good health. The sequenced material came from blood T cells: a sorted CD56 or NKG2C T cell subset, CD4+ or CD8+ T cells, or bulk PBMC T cells (not recorded which). V and J are TRBV30 and TRBJ2-7. CDR3 loop: CAWSETPTGIYEQYF. Complete variable domain (other parts from reference TRBV30 and TRBJ2-7): SQTIHQWPATLVQPVGSPLSLECTVEGTSNPNLYWYRQAAGRGLQLLFYSVGIGQISSEVPQNLSASRPQDRQFILSSKKLLLSDSGFYLCAWSETPTGIYEQYFGPGTRLTVT.